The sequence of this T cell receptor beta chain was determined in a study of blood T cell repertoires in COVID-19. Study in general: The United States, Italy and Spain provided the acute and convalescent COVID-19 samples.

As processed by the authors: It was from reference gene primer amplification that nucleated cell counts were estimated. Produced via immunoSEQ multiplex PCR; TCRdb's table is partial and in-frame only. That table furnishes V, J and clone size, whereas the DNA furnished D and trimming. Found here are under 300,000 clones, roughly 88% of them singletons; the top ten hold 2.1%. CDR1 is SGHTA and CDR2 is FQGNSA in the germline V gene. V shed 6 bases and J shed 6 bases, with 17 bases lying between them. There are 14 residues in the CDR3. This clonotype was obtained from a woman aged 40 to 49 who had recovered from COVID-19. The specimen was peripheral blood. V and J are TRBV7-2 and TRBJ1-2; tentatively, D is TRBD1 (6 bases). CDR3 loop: CASRRGGGADGYTF. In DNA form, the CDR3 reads TGTGCCAGCAGGAGAGGGGGAGGGGCGGATGGCTACACCTTC.